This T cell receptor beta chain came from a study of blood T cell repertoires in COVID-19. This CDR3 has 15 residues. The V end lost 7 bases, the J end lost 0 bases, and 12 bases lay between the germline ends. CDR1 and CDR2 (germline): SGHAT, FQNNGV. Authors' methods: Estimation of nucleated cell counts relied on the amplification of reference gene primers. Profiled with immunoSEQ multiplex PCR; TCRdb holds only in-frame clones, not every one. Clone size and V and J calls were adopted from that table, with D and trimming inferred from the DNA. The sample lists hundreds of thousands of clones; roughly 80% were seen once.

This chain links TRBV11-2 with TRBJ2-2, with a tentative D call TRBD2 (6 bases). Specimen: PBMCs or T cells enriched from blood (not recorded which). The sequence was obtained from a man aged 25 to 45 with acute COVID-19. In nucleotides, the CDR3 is TGTGCCAGCATGCAGCGGGCAACGAACACCGGGGAGCTGTTTTTT. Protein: CASMQRATNTGELFF. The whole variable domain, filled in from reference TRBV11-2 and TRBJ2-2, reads EAGVAQSPRYKIIEKRQSVAFWCNPISGHATLYWYQQILGQGPKLLIQFQNNGVVDDSQLPKDRFSAERLKGVDSTLKIQPAKLEDSAVYLCASMQRATNTGELFFGEGSRLTVL.